The present TCR beta chain was sequenced within a study of beta chain features in type 1 diabetes. This clone was counted between two and nine times. Every bit of the isolated RNA underwent reverse transcription, so sequencing read expressed TCRB transcripts. Profiling relied on immunoSEQ multiplex PCR, and the TCRdb table lists in-frame clones only, not all of them. The sample has about 350,000 clones, roughly 21% seen once. Sequencing used naive CD4+ T cells from blood. The sequence derives from a woman aged 18 to 35 in good health.

Written as DNA, the CDR3 is TGCGCCAGCAGTCACCCCGGGACTAGCGGGGGGGCCGGTACAGATACGCAGTATTTT. It is translated as CASSHPGTSGGAGTDTQYF. The genes are TRBV23-1 and TRBJ2-3, with 16 bases matching TRBD2. TRBV23-1 is labeled an ORF, and its function is uncertain. V trimming: 3 bases; J trimming: 3 bases; junction bases outside the gene matches: 9. The CDR3 sequence is 19 residues long.